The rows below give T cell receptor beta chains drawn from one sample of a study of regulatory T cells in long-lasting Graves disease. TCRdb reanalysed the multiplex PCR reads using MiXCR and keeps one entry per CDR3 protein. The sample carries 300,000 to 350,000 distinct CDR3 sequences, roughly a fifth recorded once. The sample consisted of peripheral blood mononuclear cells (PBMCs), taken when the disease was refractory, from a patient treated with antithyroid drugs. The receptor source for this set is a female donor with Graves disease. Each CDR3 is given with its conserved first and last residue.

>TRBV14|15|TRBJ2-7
CASSQDTGDSGEQYF
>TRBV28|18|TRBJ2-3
CASSLDSAADRNTDTQYF
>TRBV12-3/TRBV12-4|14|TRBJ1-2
CASSPGTGLIGYTF
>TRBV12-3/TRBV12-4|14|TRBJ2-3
CASRSGRGTDTQYF
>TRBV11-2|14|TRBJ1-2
CASSRGTGVYGYTF
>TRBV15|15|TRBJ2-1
CATSRGRGLNNEQFF
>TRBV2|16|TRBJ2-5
CASSENLGGIQETQYF
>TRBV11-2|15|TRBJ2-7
CASSLAGTKGWEQYF
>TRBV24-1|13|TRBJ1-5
CATSRDSYQPQHF
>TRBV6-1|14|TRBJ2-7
CASEGGGPPYEQYF
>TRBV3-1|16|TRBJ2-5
CASSQLGQGISETQYF
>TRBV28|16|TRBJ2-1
CASRGSSGVSYNEQFF
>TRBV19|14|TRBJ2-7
CASSTLASAYEQYF
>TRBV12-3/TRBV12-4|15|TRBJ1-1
CASSLRLGMNTEAFF
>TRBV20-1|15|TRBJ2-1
CSARATSGRVNEQFF
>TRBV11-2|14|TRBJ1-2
CASSLEPGGYGYTF
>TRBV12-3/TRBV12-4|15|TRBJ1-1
CASKVRQGGNTEAFF
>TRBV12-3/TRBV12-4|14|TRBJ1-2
CASSGTSSNYGYTF
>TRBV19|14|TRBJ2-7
CASSWTGTSYEQYF
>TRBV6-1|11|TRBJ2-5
CASTLRETQHF
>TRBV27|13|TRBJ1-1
CASSFRQGAEAFF
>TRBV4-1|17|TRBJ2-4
CASSQVSQGRVKNIQYF
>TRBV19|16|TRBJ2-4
CASRASGREAKNIQYF
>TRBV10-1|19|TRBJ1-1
CASSECLGQGDFGNTEAFF
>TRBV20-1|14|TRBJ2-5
CSATLAGVKETQYF
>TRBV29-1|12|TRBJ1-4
CSTRGDGEKLFF
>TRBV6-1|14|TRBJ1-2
CASSRLTGVDGYTF
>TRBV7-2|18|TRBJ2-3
CASSLVVGPPRTGDTQYF
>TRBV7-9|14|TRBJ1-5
CASSAVYSNQPQHF
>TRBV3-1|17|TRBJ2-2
CASSQERLAGYTGELFF
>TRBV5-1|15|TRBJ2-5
CASSYRDPGRETQYF
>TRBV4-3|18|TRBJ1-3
CASSQVGRWAHSGNTIYF
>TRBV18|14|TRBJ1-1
CASSPPGQGGEAFF
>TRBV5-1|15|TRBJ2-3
CASSLAWAGTDTQYF
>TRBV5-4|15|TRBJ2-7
CASRSWDAKTYEQYF
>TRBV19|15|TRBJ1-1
CASRRTGRMNTEAFF
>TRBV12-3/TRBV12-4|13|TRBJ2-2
CASRSSGAGELFF
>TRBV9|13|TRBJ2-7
CASSARLAGDLYF